Included here is one T cell receptor beta chain sequence, with context. J was trimmed by 1 base and V by 2 bases; bases with no gene match: 4. Per germline, CDR1 LGHNA and CDR2 YNFKEQ. CDR3 size: 15 residues. The source of the sample is a study of blood T cell repertoires in COVID-19. Study information: COVID-19 samples, acute and convalescent, were from the United States, Italy and Spain. T cells, B-cell-depleted T cells, or PBMCs supplied cDNA or gDNA.

The Seattle patients joined while their infection was active and were tracked longitudinally afterward. In the study's own analysis: Amplifying reference gene primers gave estimates of nucleated cell counts. Generated by immunoSEQ multiplex PCR, the TCRdb table keeps only in-frame clones and is missing some. V, J and clone size are those of that table, while D and trimming were read from the DNA. The sample records some 170,000 clones, 80% to 95% being singletons. The material sequenced was peripheral blood. The sequence derives from an older woman with COVID-19, enrolled during active disease. This chain joins TRBV4-2 and TRBJ1-1; 7 nucleotides align to TRBD1. CDR3 in DNA: TGTGCCAGCAGCCAACCGGGACAGCGGAACACTGAAGCTTTCTTT. Translating gives CASSQPGQRNTEAFF.